Shown below are 9 T cell receptor beta chains from a single sample sequenced in a study of identical twins. MiXCR, applied by TCRdb to the 5' RACE reads, yields one record per CDR3 protein. The profile shows around 550,000 distinct CDR3 sequences, about 16% of them singletons. In addition, the sample was reused for a study of yellow fever vaccine responses in identical twins.

The sample was CD4+ T cells sorted from blood. These receptors came from a woman between 18 and 29 years old in good health.

The genes are TRBV19 and TRBJ2-1, with TRBD2 as a possible D gene (5 bases). Deletions cut 7 bases from V and 5 bases from J, with 15 bases between. The CDR3 loop spans 14 amino acids. From germline, CDR1 is LNHDA and CDR2 SQIVND (reference sequence). DNA for the CDR3: TGTGCCAGTACTTTCGCGGGTGTAAACAATGAGCAGTTCTTC. Its translation is CASTFAGVNNEQFF.

This rearrangement joins TRBV12-5 to TRBJ2-1; TRBD2 matches at 10 bases. Per germline, CDR1 LGHNT and CDR2 FRNRAP. V lost 1 base, J lost 2 bases, and 2 bases stayed unmatched. This CDR3 spans 16 amino acids. As DNA, the CDR3 is TGTGCTAGTGGTTTGGCCCTAGCGGGGGCCTACAATGAGCAGTTCTTC. Its translation is CASGLALAGAYNEQFF.

The chain couples TRBV4-1 to TRBJ2-1; 10 nucleotides agree with TRBD2. The V segment lost 1 base and the J segment 9 bases; nucleotides outside the gene matches: 9. Germline V gene lookup returns CDR1 MGHRA and CDR2 YSYEKL. CDR3 length: 16 amino acids. CDR3 protein: CASSQASGGRIGEQFF. The CDR3 DNA reads as TGCGCCAGCAGCCAAGCTAGCGGGGGACGGATCGGTGAGCAGTTCTTC.

This clonotype has just a few counts. The V gene is TRBV12-3 or TRBV12-4, the J gene TRBJ2-6; perhaps TRBD2 as D (6 bases). This CDR3 contains 18 residues. The ends were cut back, 7 bases at V and 2 bases at J, with 21 bases in the middle. The CDR3 DNA sequence: TGTGCCAGCATCCATCAGGCTGGGAGGTTGGCTGGGGCCAACGTCCTGACTTTC. This encodes CASIHQAGRLAGANVLTF.

There are many counts of this clonotype. The V call is TRBV18, the J call TRBJ2-3; 7 bases fit TRBD2. Germline CDR1 is KGHSH and CDR2 is LQKENI. Losses at the gene ends were 8 bases for V and 3 bases for J; bases not matched to a gene: 11. The CDR3 spans 15 residues. The CDR3 sequence: CASSPLAGATDTQYF. CDR3 DNA sequence: TGTGCCAGCAGCCCGCTCGCGGGAGCGACAGATACGCAGTATTTT.

The CDR3 DNA sequence: TGCGCCAGCAGCTTGGTGGTGGGTGCTGGGGTGAACAATGAGCAGTTCTTC. Residues: CASSLVVGAGVNNEQFF. The gene calls are TRBV5-1 and TRBJ2-1; no reliable D call. V was clipped by 0 bases and J by 5 bases, with 18 bases between them. CDR3 length: 17 residues. CDR1 and CDR2 (germline): SGHRS, YFSETQ.

As regards this clonotype: The junction departs from germline at one end; a sequencing error may be responsible. This chain uses TRBV20-1 with TRBJ1-1, with D uncertain. Germline V gives CDR1 DFQATT, CDR2 SNEGSKA (reference sequence). The CDR3 covers 14 residues. In DNA form, the CDR3 reads TGCTGTGCTACGCCCCTTCAAGGGAACACTGAAGCTTTCTTT. Its protein is CCATPLQGNTEAFF.

This clonotype was seen a handful of times. V is TRBV20-1 and J is TRBJ2-3; D unclear. Germline V gives CDR1 DFQATT, CDR2 SNEGSKA (reference sequence). The CDR3 length is 12 residues. Trimming cost V 3 bases and J 5 bases, with 9 bases left between them. The CDR3 DNA follows: TGCAGTGCTAGCATAGTGAGAGATACGCAGTATTTT. It specifies CSASIVRDTQYF.

This clonotype was picked up a small number of times. The junction departs from germline at one end; a sequencing error may be responsible. This chain joins TRBV20-1 and TRBJ2-7; D uncertain. The CDR3 contains 15 residues. Germline-derived CDR1 and CDR2 are DFQATT and SNEGSKA (reference sequence). CDR3 protein: CSAARVRAQANEQYF. The CDR3 nucleotides read TGCAGTGCTGCGCGAGTTCGGGCACAAGCCAACGAACAGTACTTC.